These 23 T cell receptor beta chains were sequenced from one sample in a study of early T cells in non-severe SARS-CoV-2 infection. TCRdb reprocessed the 5' RACE reads via MiXCR and lists one record per CDR3 protein. Among about 58,000 distinct CDR3 sequences listed, approximately 12% were seen once. Sequencing was done on a sample of whole blood. The receptors originated from an adult who was a healthcare worker with PCR-confirmed SARS-CoV-2 infection or an uninfected control (not recorded which).

Many counts were recorded for this clonotype. The V and J genes are TRBV6-1 and TRBJ1-5, with D tentatively TRBD1 (6 bases). The CDR3 covers 15 residues. Germline CDR1 reads MNHNS; CDR2 reads SASEGT. The V end was cut by 7 bases, the J end by 4 bases, with 17 bases between. Written as DNA, the CDR3 is TGTGCCAGCACTTTCGCAAGGGGGGCAAATCAGCCCCAGCATTTT. Translated: CASTFARGANQPQHF.

V is TRBV7-6 and J is TRBJ1-1; 7 nucleotides agree with TRBD1. J gave up 3 bases and V 1 base, and 8 bases lay outside the gene matches. From germline, CDR1 is SGHVS and CDR2 FNYEAQ. The CDR3 is made up of 16 amino acids. CDR3 protein: CASSLEETGRHTEAFF. CDR3 nucleotides: TGTGCCAGCAGCTTAGAGGAGACAGGGAGGCACACTGAAGCTTTCTTT.

At least ten counts were recorded for this clonotype. J is TRBJ1-2 and V is TRBV27; D might be TRBD1 (6 bases). The V gene lost 5 bases and the J gene lost 8 bases, with 21 bases spanning the gap. The length of the CDR3 is 15 residues. CDR1 is MNHEY, CDR2 SMNVEV, per germline (reference sequence). CDR3: CASSPGRGVFEGYTF. In DNA, the CDR3 is TGTGCCAGCAGTCCGGGCAGGGGAGTATTCGAGGGCTACACCTTC.

This clonotype has just a few counts. DNA for the CDR3: TGTGCCAGCAGCTTAGGTCTGAACAATGAGCAGTTCTTC. This sequence encodes CASSLGLNNEQFF. V and J are TRBV7-6 and TRBJ2-1; D unresolved. V was trimmed by 1 base and J by 5 bases, leaving 6 bases between them. The CDR3 sequence is 13 residues long. Germline-derived CDR1 and CDR2 are SGHVS and FNYEAQ.

The sample holds many counts of this clonotype. The chain links TRBV20-1 to TRBJ1-3; D is possibly TRBD1 (6 bases). This CDR3 comprises 13 residues. Germline CDR1 reads DFQATT; CDR2 reads SNEGSKA (reference sequence). Trimming removed 6 bases at V and 4 bases at J, with 13 bases between. The CDR3 DNA reads TGCAGTGCCCTGAGGGGGGCCGGAAACACCATATATTTT. It is translated as CSALRGAGNTIYF.

The V gene is TRBV12-3 or TRBV12-4, the J gene TRBJ1-5; 9 bases agree with TRBD1. The CDR3 runs 14 residues. With 6 bases clipped from V and 5 bases from J, the junction kept 5 bases outside the gene matches. The chain's CDR3 is CASSEDRGHQPQHF. The CDR3 DNA sequence: TGTGCCAGCAGCGAGGACAGGGGACATCAGCCCCAGCATTTT.

This clonotype was recorded a few times. The rearrangement joins TRBV28 to TRBJ1-1; no reliable D call. This CDR3 has 12 residues. Germline V lookup: CDR1 MDHEN, CDR2 SYDVKM. Trimming left V 8 bases short and J 5 bases short, with 12 bases between. The CDR3 loop is CASGPFLTEAFF. For the CDR3, the DNA is TGTGCCAGCGGTCCCTTCCTGACTGAAGCTTTCTTT.

This clonotype was seen only a few times. V and J are TRBV6-6 and TRBJ1-1; D is uncertain. Trimming removed 7 bases at V and 5 bases at J, with 11 bases between. CDR3 length: 12 amino acids. Germline CDR1 reads MNHNY; CDR2 reads SVGAGI (reference sequence). The DNA of the CDR3 is TGTGCCAGCATCGATGTGGGGACTGAAGCTTTCTTT. Its protein is CASIDVGTEAFF.

This clonotype showed up just a few times. The chain joins TRBV19 to TRBJ1-1; TRBD1 aligns across 10 bases. This CDR3 spans 17 amino acids. Germline CDR1 and CDR2: LNHDA and SQIVND (reference sequence). J lost 1 base, V lost 5 bases, and 10 bases had no gene match. CDR3 region: CASSARDRGHSNTEAFF. CDR3 bases: TGTGCCAGTAGTGCTCGGGACAGGGGTCACTCGAACACTGAAGCTTTCTTT.

Ten or more counts support this clonotype. The V and J genes are TRBV29-1 and TRBJ2-7; the match to TRBD1 covers 9 bases. With V trimmed by 0 bases and J by 4 bases, 7 bases remained unmatched. Germline-derived CDR1 and CDR2 are SQVTM and ANQGSEA. The CDR3 is made up of 15 amino acids. The CDR3 reads CSVEDRTGDGYEQYF. In DNA, the CDR3 is TGCAGCGTTGAAGATCGGACAGGGGACGGATACGAGCAGTACTTC.

This clonotype was observed a handful of times. The rearrangement joins TRBV6-5 to TRBJ2-4; D unresolved. CDR3 size: 15 residues. V lost 0 bases and J lost 6, with 12 bases in between. The germline V gene has CDR1 MNHEY and CDR2 SVGAGI. CDR3 region: CASSYSDPATNIQYF. In DNA, the CDR3 is TGTGCCAGCAGTTACTCCGACCCGGCTACAAACATTCAGTACTTC.

This clonotype was detected ten times or more. The chain carries TRBV6-1 and TRBJ2-7, with D perhaps matching TRBD1 (5 bases). V was clipped by 10 bases and J by 6 bases, with 16 bases between them. In germline, CDR1 is MNHNS, CDR2 SASEGT. The CDR3 extends over 12 amino acids. The DNA of the CDR3 is TGTGCCAACAGCAGGGTCTCCGGCGAGCAGTACTTC. Its protein is CANSRVSGEQYF.

This clonotype was seen only a few times. The DNA for the CDR3 is TGTGCCACCAGTGACCAGGGGGGAAAGAGATACAATGAGCAGTTCTTC. Translation: CATSDQGGKRYNEQFF. The genes are TRBV24-1 and TRBJ2-1; possible D gene TRBD1, 7 bases. The CDR3 length is 16 residues. Germline lookup yields CDR1 KGHDR and CDR2 SFDVKD. Trimming shortened V by 4 bases and J by 4 bases, and 16 bases separated the two germline ends.

There are many counts of this clonotype. This chain connects TRBV7-8 to TRBJ2-1; 10 nucleotides line up with TRBD2. Trimming cost V 0 bases and J 6 bases; bases outside gene matches: 2. This CDR3 region has 15 residues. Germline V gene lookup returns CDR1 SGHVS and CDR2 FQNEAQ. The CDR3 sequence is CASSLASSGSNEQFF. The CDR3 nucleotides read TGTGCCAGCAGCTTAGCGTCTAGCGGGAGCAATGAGCAGTTCTTC. The complete variable domain, with remaining parts taken from reference TRBV7-8 and TRBJ2-1, reads GAGVSQSPRYKVAKRGQDVALRCDPISGHVSLFWYQQALGQGPEFLTYFQNEAQLDKSGLPSDRFFAERPEGSVSTLKIQRTQQEDSAVYLCASSLASSGSNEQFFGPGTRLTVL.

This clonotype was recorded at least ten times. The chain has TRBV12-3 or TRBV12-4 and TRBJ2-5; TRBD1 matches 11 bases. CDR3 length equals 15 residues. With 5 bases clipped from V and 4 bases from J, the junction kept 6 bases outside the gene matches. The CDR3 coding sequence is TGTGCCAGCAGTCCCCGGACAGGGGGCACAGAGACCCAGTACTTC. Protein product: CASSPRTGGTETQYF.

This clonotype has ten or more counts. Written as DNA, the CDR3 is TGTGCCAGCAGCTTGGATAGCAGGGCGCAGTTCTTC. Protein: CASSLDSRAQFF. J is TRBJ2-1 and V is TRBV5-6; tentative D call: TRBD1 (5 bases). From germline, CDR1 is SGHDT and CDR2 YYEEEE. The CDR3 length is 12 residues. V shed 0 bases and J shed 12 bases, with 10 bases lying between them. Using reference TRBV5-6 and TRBJ2-1 for the parts outside the CDR3, the full variable domain is DAGVTQSPTHLIKTRGQQVTLRCSPKSGHDTVSWYQQALGQGPQFIFQYYEEEERQRGNFPDRFSGHQFPNYSSELNVNALLLGDSALYLCASSLDSRAQFFGPGTRLTVL.

This clonotype came up a few times. J is TRBJ2-1 and V is TRBV2; perhaps TRBD2 as D (6 bases). Deletions cut 6 bases from V and 0 bases from J, with 12 bases between. The CDR3 has 15 amino acids. CDR1 and CDR2 (germline): SNHLY, FYNNEI. The CDR3 sequence: CASRYAGSSYNEQFF. CDR3 DNA sequence: TGTGCCAGCAGATACGCCGGGAGCTCCTACAATGAGCAGTTCTTC.

This clonotype has more than one count but fewer than ten. V gene TRBV29-1 combines with J gene TRBJ2-7; 8 bases map to TRBD2. CDR3 size: 14 residues. Per germline, CDR1 SQVTM and CDR2 ANQGSEA. V dropped 2 bases and J dropped 2; count of bases not matched to a gene: 5. Written as DNA, the CDR3 is TGCAGCGTTGAAAGTACCGGGGGGGCCTACGAGCAGTACTTC. Its protein product is CSVESTGGAYEQYF.

The table lists this clonotype with many counts. The rearrangement joins TRBV28 to TRBJ2-6; D is possibly TRBD1 or TRBD2 (5 bases each). The germline V gene encodes CDR1 MDHEN and CDR2 SYDVKM. The CDR3 consists of 15 residues. V was pared by 3 bases and J by 3 bases, with 9 bases between. The CDR3, as DNA: TGTGCCAGCAGTTTCCTGGGGGATGGGGCCAACGTCCTGACTTTC. It yields the protein CASSFLGDGANVLTF.

The CDR3 DNA is TGTGCCAGCCAACTGGGGTACGGTGAGCAGTTCTTC. Translated: CASQLGYGEQFF. The chain uses TRBV28 and TRBJ2-1; D gene unclear. Trimming left V 8 bases short and J 9 bases short, with 14 bases between. The germline CDR1 and CDR2 sequences are MDHEN and SYDVKM. There are 12 residues in the CDR3. The variable domain in full, completed from reference TRBV28 and TRBJ2-1, reads DVKVTQSSRYLVKRTGEKVFLECVQDMDHENMFWYRQDPGLGLRLIYFSYDVKMKEKGDIPEGYSVSREKKERFSLILESASTNQTSMYLCASQLGYGEQFFGPGTRLTVL.

This chain joins TRBV28 and TRBJ1-6; possibly TRBD1 for D (5 bases). Germline CDR1 reads MDHEN; CDR2 reads SYDVKM. Deletions cut 7 bases from V and 7 bases from J, with 14 bases between. The CDR3 contains 14 residues. The CDR3 DNA sequence: TGTGCCAGCACCGTCGGGACGGGGAATTCACCCCTCCACTTT. This codes for CASTVGTGNSPLHF.

This rearrangement joins TRBV4-3 to TRBJ1-1; D not resolved. The CDR3 consists of 13 residues. The germline V gene encodes CDR1 LGHNA and CDR2 YSLEER. The V end lost 0 bases, the J end lost 5 bases, and 7 bases lay between the germline ends. DNA of the CDR3: TGCGCCAGCAGCCAAGATCGACGAACTGAAGCTTTCTTT. This gives the protein CASSQDRRTEAFF.

This clonotype was counted only a few times. This chain joins TRBV3-1 and TRBJ2-7; 10 nucleotides line up with TRBD1. The CDR3 covers 15 residues. Germline CDR1 and CDR2: LGHDT and YNNKEL (reference sequence). J was trimmed by 5 bases and V by 4 bases; bases with no gene match: 8. This CDR3 reads CASSRSGQGRNEQYF. CDR3 DNA: TGTGCCAGCAGCCGGTCGGGACAGGGGCGGAACGAGCAGTACTTC.